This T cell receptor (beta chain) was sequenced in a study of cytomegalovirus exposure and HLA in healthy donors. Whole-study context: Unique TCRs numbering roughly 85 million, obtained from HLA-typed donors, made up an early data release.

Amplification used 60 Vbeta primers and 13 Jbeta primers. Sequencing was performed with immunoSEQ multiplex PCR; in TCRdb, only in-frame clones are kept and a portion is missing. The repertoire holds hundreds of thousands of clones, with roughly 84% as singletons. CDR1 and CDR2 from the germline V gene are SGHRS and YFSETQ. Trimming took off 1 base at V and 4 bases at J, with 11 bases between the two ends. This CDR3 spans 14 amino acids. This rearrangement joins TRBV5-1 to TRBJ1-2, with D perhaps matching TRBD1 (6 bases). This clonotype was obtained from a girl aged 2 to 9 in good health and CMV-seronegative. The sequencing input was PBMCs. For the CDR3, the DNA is TGCGCCAGCAGCTTGACAGGGAATGCCTATGGCTACACCTTC. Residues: CASSLTGNAYGYTF.